This T cell receptor (beta chain) is drawn from a study of cytomegalovirus exposure and HLA in healthy donors. CDR1 and CDR2 from the germline V gene are ENHRY and SYGVKD. V lost 9 bases, J lost 3 bases, and 5 bases stayed unmatched. The CDR3 spans 13 residues. 60 Vbeta and 13 Jbeta primers were used in PCR. TCRdb's copy holds only in-frame clones and misses some; the assay was immunoSEQ multiplex PCR. Of around 68,000 clones listed, about three quarters are singletons. The clonotype comes from a woman in her twenties or thirties in good health and CMV-seropositive. This chain links TRBV10-3 with TRBJ2-7; 10 nucleotides align to TRBD2. Specimen: PBMCs. CDR3: CAMSSGSLYEQYF. CDR3 coding DNA: TGTGCCATGTCTAGCGGGAGTCTCTACGAGCAGTACTTC.